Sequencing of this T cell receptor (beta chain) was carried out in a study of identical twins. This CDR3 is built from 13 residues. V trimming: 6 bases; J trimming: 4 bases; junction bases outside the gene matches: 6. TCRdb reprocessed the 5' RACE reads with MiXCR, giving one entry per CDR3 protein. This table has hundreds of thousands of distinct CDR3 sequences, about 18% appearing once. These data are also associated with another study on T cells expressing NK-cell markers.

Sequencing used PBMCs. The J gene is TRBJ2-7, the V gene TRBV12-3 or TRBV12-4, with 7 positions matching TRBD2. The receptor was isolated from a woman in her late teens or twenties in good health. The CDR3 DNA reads TGTGCCAGCAGGGCTAGCGGATATTACGAGCAGTACTTC. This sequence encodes CASRASGYYEQYF.